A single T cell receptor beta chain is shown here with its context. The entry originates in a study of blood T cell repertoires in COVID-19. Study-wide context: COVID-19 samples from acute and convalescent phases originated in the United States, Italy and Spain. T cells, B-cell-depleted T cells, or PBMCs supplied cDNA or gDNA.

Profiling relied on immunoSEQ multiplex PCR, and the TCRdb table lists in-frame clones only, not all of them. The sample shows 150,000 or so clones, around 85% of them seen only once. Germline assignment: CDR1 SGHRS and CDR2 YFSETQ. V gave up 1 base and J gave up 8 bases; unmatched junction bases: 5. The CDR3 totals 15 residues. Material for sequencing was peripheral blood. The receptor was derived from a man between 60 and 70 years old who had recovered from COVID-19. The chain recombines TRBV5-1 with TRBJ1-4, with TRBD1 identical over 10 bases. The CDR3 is CASSLPGTGDEKLFF. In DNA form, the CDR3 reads TGCGCCAGCAGCTTGCCCGGGACAGGGGACGAAAAACTGTTTTTT.